The 18 T cell receptor beta chains below come from one sample, sequenced in a study of identical twins. From the 5' RACE reads, TCRdb called clonotypes with MiXCR, one entry per CDR3 protein. This sample yields approximately 500,000 distinct CDR3 sequences, of which 20% to 25% are seen a single time; 2.9% belongs to the top ten. These data also featured in a second study, about T cells expressing NK-cell markers.

Specimen: CD4+ T cells sorted from blood. The source of these receptors is a woman under 30 in good health.

This clonotype showed up just a few times. The chain uses TRBV5-8 and TRBJ2-3; D is perhaps TRBD2 (5 bases). CDR1 and CDR2 (germline): SGHTS, YDEGEE. V was shortened by 0 bases and J by 4 bases, with 12 bases between the two germline ends. The CDR3 runs to 15 residues. DNA of the CDR3: TGTGCCAGCAGCTTGGCCGGGGAGCTTTCAGATACGCAGTATTTT. It encodes CASSLAGELSDTQYF.

This clonotype came up a few times. The chain combines TRBV5-1 with TRBJ2-7, with 10 bases matching TRBD2. CDR1 is SGHRS, CDR2 YFSETQ, per germline. The V and J ends lost 2 bases and 7 bases, in that order; junction bases with no gene match: 12. CDR3 length: 16 residues. The chain's CDR3 is CASSFGSRTSGEEQYF. The CDR3 nucleotides read TGCGCCAGCAGCTTTGGAAGTAGGACTAGCGGCGAAGAGCAGTACTTC.

This clonotype was recorded at least ten times. The chain recombines TRBV12-3 or TRBV12-4 with TRBJ2-1; D remains ambiguous. V lost 3 bases to trimming and J lost 7 bases, with 7 bases between them. The CDR3 loop spans 12 amino acids. CDR3 loop: CASSFRVNEQFF. CDR3 DNA sequence: TGTGCCAGCAGTTTTCGGGTAAATGAGCAGTTCTTC.

The chain's CDR3 is CASSLRGTNSPLHF. CDR3 in DNA: TGTGCCAGCAGTTTGAGGGGGACTAATTCACCCCTCCACTTT. V is TRBV12-3 or TRBV12-4 and J is TRBJ1-6; possible D gene TRBD1, 6 bases. Trimming took off 3 bases at V and 6 bases at J, with 9 bases between the two ends. CDR3 length: 14 residues.

The V gene is TRBV20-1, the J gene TRBJ2-1, with D perhaps matching TRBD2 (5 bases). The germline gives CDR1 DFQATT, CDR2 SNEGSKA (reference sequence). The V end lost 4 bases, the J end lost 10 bases, and 11 bases lay between the germline ends. CDR3 length: 11 residues. This chain's CDR3 is CSAKRTEEQFF. The CDR3 nucleotides read TGCAGTGCTAAACGGACTGAAGAGCAGTTCTTC.

The sample holds a few counts of this clonotype. The CDR3 DNA reads TGTGCCACCAGTGATTTAGGGACAGGTCCTGTTACTCGGAACACTGAAGCTTTCTTT. Protein sequence: CATSDLGTGPVTRNTEAFF. The genes are TRBV24-1 and TRBJ1-1; TRBD1 aligns across 8 bases. The CDR3 consists of 19 residues. V was pared by 1 base and J by 1 base, with 13 bases of the junction left unmatched. Germline V CDR1 and CDR2: KGHDR, SFDVKD.

The gene calls are TRBV20-1 and TRBJ2-5, with D unresolved. Trimming pared 3 bases from V and 4 bases from J, leaving 12 bases between. Germline V gives CDR1 DFQATT, CDR2 SNEGSKA (reference sequence). This CDR3 has 13 amino acids. CDR3 amino acids: CSASISTGETQYF. The CDR3 bases are TGCAGTGCTAGTATCAGCACCGGAGAGACCCAGTACTTC.

The CDR3 loop is CATPQGTPYEQYF. CDR3 nucleotides: TGTGCCACCCCACAGGGTACCCCCTACGAGCAGTACTTC. The J gene is TRBJ2-7, the V gene TRBV27; the D gene is possibly TRBD1 (6 bases). The CDR3 loop spans 13 amino acids. Germline CDR1 MNHEY, CDR2 SMNVEV (reference sequence). The V end was cut by 10 bases, the J end by 2 bases, with 15 bases between.

This clonotype was detected a few times. V and J are TRBV7-2 and TRBJ2-7; tentative D call: TRBD2 (6 bases). The germline V gene encodes CDR1 SGHTA and CDR2 FQGNSA. This CDR3 is built from 14 residues. The V end was cut by 6 bases, the J end by 6 bases, with 18 bases between. CDR3 DNA sequence: TGTGCCAGCAGGGACCTGGGGGGAGCGAGCGAGCAGTACTTC. It encodes CASRDLGGASEQYF.

The table lists this clonotype with a few counts. This chain links TRBV19 with TRBJ2-1, with a possible D match to TRBD2 (5 bases). The germline V and J ends were trimmed by 8 bases and 8 bases, with 19 bases remaining between them. This CDR3 is 14 amino acids long. Germline CDR1 and CDR2: LNHDA and SQIVND (reference sequence). The CDR3 DNA is TGTGCCAGTGCCACCTCGGGGTCTAAGGATGAGCAGTTCTTC. It yields the protein CASATSGSKDEQFF.

This clonotype showed up just a few times. The chain employs TRBV6-2 or TRBV6-3 and TRBJ2-1; D is perhaps TRBD2 (5 bases). Germline-derived CDR1 and CDR2 are MNHEY and SVGEGT. The V gene lost 7 bases and the J gene lost 7 bases, with 11 bases spanning the gap. The CDR3 is made up of 12 amino acids. The CDR3: CASKDWPNEQFF. CDR3 bases: TGTGCCAGCAAGGACTGGCCTAATGAGCAGTTCTTC.

This clonotype has only a few counts. The chain uses TRBV6-2 or TRBV6-3 and TRBJ2-1; the match to TRBD2 covers 7 bases. CDR1 is MNHEY and CDR2 is SVGEGT in the germline V gene. Unmatched junction bases numbered 1, after V lost 2 bases and J lost 3 bases. CDR3 length equals 14 residues. The CDR3 nucleotides read TGTGCCAGCAGTTACGAGCGGGACTACAATGAGCAGTTCTTC. This sequence encodes CASSYERDYNEQFF.

V and J are TRBV6-2 or TRBV6-3 and TRBJ1-2; D is undetermined. Per the germline V gene, CDR1 is MNHEY and CDR2 is SVGEGT. The CDR3 spans 14 residues. Trimming took 7 bases from V and 6 from J, leaving 18 bases between them. CDR3 sequence: CASTTSGRHHGYTF. The CDR3 DNA follows: TGTGCCAGCACCACGTCGGGGAGACACCATGGCTACACCTTC.

The rearrangement uses TRBV29-1 and TRBJ2-7; D unclear. V was cut by 6 bases and J by 0 bases, with 9 bases left in between. This CDR3 contains 12 residues. Per germline, CDR1 SQVTM and CDR2 ANQGSEA. The CDR3 spells CSVFYPSYEQYF. CDR3 coding DNA: TGCAGCGTGTTCTACCCCTCCTACGAGCAGTACTTC.

This clonotype was seen a few times. The chain uses TRBV5-1 and TRBJ2-5; the match to TRBD2 covers 8 bases. The ends lost 3 bases at V and 5 bases at J; junction bases unmatched: 6. This CDR3 contains 14 residues. Germline V CDR1 and CDR2: SGHRS, YFSETQ. CDR3 sequence: CASSYGLALETQYF. CDR3 nucleotides: TGCGCCAGCAGCTACGGACTAGCTCTGGAGACCCAGTACTTC.

The chain couples TRBV29-1 to TRBJ2-7, with TRBD2 matching 7 bases. The CDR3 contains 11 residues. CDR1 and CDR2 (germline): SQVTM, ANQGSEA. V shed 5 bases and J 3 bases; nucleotides not matched to a gene: 1. CDR3 bases: TGCAGCGTTTGGACTAGCTACGAGCAGTACTTC. Its protein is CSVWTSYEQYF.

The genes are TRBV19 and TRBJ2-3; TRBD2 is a possible D gene (6 bases). The CDR3 runs 15 residues. Deletions cut 3 bases from V and 6 bases from J, with 16 bases between. Germline CDR1 and CDR2: LNHDA and SQIVND (reference sequence). CDR3 residues: CASSIGGSATDTQYF. The CDR3 bases are TGTGCCAGTAGTATTGGAGGGAGTGCCACCGATACGCAGTATTTT. Combining the CDR3 with reference TRBV19 and TRBJ2-3 gives the whole variable domain DGGITQSPKYLFRKEGQNVTLSCEQNLNHDAMYWYRQDPGQGLRLIYYSQIVNDFQKGDIAEGYSVSREKKESFPLTVTSAQKNPTAFYLCASSIGGSATDTQYFGPGTRLTVL.

In its sample, this clonotype was seen a few times. The chain couples TRBV11-2 to TRBJ2-5; D remains ambiguous. V gave up 1 base and J gave up 3 bases, with 9 bases separating them. The CDR3 spans 14 residues. Germline-derived CDR1 and CDR2 are SGHAT and FQNNGV. As DNA, the CDR3 is TGTGCCAGCAGCTTAGTCCGGCAGGAAGAGACCCAGTACTTC. This sequence encodes CASSLVRQEETQYF. The full variable domain, its missing parts supplied by reference TRBV11-2 and TRBJ2-5, is EAGVAQSPRYKIIEKRQSVAFWCNPISGHATLYWYQQILGQGPKLLIQFQNNGVVDDSQLPKDRFSAERLKGVDSTLKIQPAKLEDSAVYLCASSLVRQEETQYFGPGTRLLVL.